The subject of this entry is one T cell receptor beta chain. The entry originates in a study of blood T cell repertoires in COVID-19. The overall study: PBMCs, B-cell-depleted T cells, or T cells provided the cDNA or gDNA that made up the material.

As processed by the authors: Quantification of nucleated cells was approximated via reference gene primer amplification. The assay was immunoSEQ multiplex PCR, and TCRdb's table has in-frame clones only and misses some. V, J and clone size were drawn from that table, and D and trimming were deduced from the DNA. The sample carries around 130,000 clones, about 86% recorded once. V lost 3 bases, J lost 0 bases, and 11 bases lay in between. Germline CDR1 and CDR2: KGHSH and LQKENI. The CDR3 loop spans 15 amino acids. This chain connects TRBV18 to TRBJ1-1; tentatively, D is TRBD1 (5 bases). Sequencing was performed on peripheral blood. The TCR sequence derives from a woman between 50 and 59 years old who had recovered from COVID-19. CDR3 in amino acids: CASSPVDSMNTEAFF. CDR3 nucleotides: TGTGCCAGCTCACCGGTCGACAGTATGAACACTGAAGCTTTCTTT.